This T cell receptor (beta chain) derives from a study of cytomegalovirus exposure and HLA in healthy donors. Primers: 60 Vbeta forward and 13 Jbeta reverse. Sequenced by immunoSEQ multiplex PCR; TCRdb stores in-frame clones only, minus some. The sample's table shows 60,000 to 70,000 clones. The TCR sequence derives from a boy aged 5 to 17 in good health and CMV-seronegative. The material sequenced was PBMCs.

CDR3 loop: CATSARQGIPGSYEQYF. The CDR3 nucleotides read TGTGCCACCAGCGCCCGACAGGGTATCCCCGGCTCCTACGAGCAGTACTTC. V is TRBV15 and J is TRBJ2-7; 7 positions match TRBD1. The germline V gene has CDR1 LNHNV and CDR2 YYDKDF (reference sequence). J gave up 0 bases and V 5 bases, and 13 bases lay outside the gene matches. The CDR3 is 17 residues long.